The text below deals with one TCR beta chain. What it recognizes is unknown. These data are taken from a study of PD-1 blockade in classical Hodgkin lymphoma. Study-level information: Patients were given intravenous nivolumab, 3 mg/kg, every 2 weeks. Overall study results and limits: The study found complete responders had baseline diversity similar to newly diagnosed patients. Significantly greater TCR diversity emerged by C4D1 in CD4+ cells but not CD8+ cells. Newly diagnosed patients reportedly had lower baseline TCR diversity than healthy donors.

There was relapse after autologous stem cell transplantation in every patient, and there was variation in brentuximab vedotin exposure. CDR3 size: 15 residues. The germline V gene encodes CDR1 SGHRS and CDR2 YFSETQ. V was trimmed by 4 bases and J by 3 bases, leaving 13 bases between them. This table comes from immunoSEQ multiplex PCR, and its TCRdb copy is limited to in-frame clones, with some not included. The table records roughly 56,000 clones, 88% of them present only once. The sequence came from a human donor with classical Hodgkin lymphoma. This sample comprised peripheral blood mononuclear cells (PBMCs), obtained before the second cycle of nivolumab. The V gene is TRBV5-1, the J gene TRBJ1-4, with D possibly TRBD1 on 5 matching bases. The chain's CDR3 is CASSPTGAPNEKLFF. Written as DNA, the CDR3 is TGCGCCAGCAGCCCTACCGGGGCCCCTAATGAAAAACTGTTTTTT.